These 25 T cell receptor beta chains came from one sample sequenced in a study of T cell responses to AZD1222 COVID-19 vaccine. TCRdb's table, derived via immunoSEQ multiplex PCR, lists solely in-frame clones and lacks some. Among more than 100,000 clones listed, roughly nine tenths were seen once. Specimen: peripheral blood, collected on day 0 of AZD1222 vaccination. Every receptor here comes from an adult in good health.

V gene TRBV2 combines with J gene TRBJ2-7; D is unclear. The CDR3 covers 13 residues. From germline, CDR1 is SNHLY and CDR2 FYNNEI. V dropped 6 bases and J dropped 0 bases, with 9 bases sitting between them. CDR3 DNA: TGTGCCAGCAGGTCTGCGAGCTCCTACGAGCAGTACGTC. Protein product: CASRSASSYEQYV.

V usage is TRBV6-1 and J usage is TRBJ2-3, with D perhaps TRBD1 (6 bases). Germline loops: CDR1 MNHNS, CDR2 SASEGT. This CDR3 has 14 amino acids. With 1 base removed from V and 4 bases from J, the gap between germline ends came to 9 bases. CDR3 DNA: TGTGCCAGCAGTGAAGGGACAGCCTCAGATACGCAGTATTTT. Translating gives CASSEGTASDTQYF.

J is TRBJ1-4 and V is TRBV11-3, with 10 bases fitting TRBD1. The CDR3 contains 16 residues. CDR1 and CDR2 (germline): SGHNT, YENEEA. Trimming removed 4 bases from V and 8 bases from J; junction bases left unmatched: 10. CDR3 residues: CASSYSTGGLREKLFF. CDR3 in DNA: TGTGCCAGCAGCTACTCGACAGGGGGCCTACGGGAAAAACTGTTTTTT.

The chain combines TRBV7-9 with TRBJ2-1, with TRBD2 matching over 13 bases. CDR3 size: 16 residues. Trimming cost V 7 bases and J 5 bases; bases outside gene matches: 8. CDR1 and CDR2 (germline): SEHNR, FQNEAQ (reference sequence). The chain's CDR3 is CASNSPGLAGNNEQFF. CDR3 DNA: TGTGCCAGCAACTCGCCGGGACTAGCGGGAAACAATGAGCAGTTCTTC.

This chain joins TRBV19 and TRBJ1-2; weak D call: TRBD1 (6 bases). Trimming removed 4 bases at V and 5 bases at J, with 8 bases between. Germline V lookup: CDR1 LNHDA, CDR2 SQIVND (reference sequence). The CDR3 has 12 amino acids. CDR3 bases: TGTGCCAGTAGTAACAGGGAATATGGCTACACCTTC. It is translated as CASSNREYGYTF.

J is TRBJ2-1 and V is TRBV7-2; 7 bases agree with TRBD2. V lost 5 bases, J lost 10 bases, and 8 bases stayed unmatched. This CDR3 comprises 13 residues. CDR1 and CDR2 from the germline V gene are SGHTA and FQGNSA. In DNA form, the CDR3 reads TGTGCCAGCAGCCGGGGGGATATGGGGGAGCAGTTCTTC. Its translation: CASSRGDMGEQFF.

The chain has TRBV7-9 and TRBJ1-4, with unresolved D. V gave up 0 bases and J gave up 4 bases, with 9 bases separating them. Germline CDR1 SEHNR, CDR2 FQNEAQ (reference sequence). The CDR3 consists of 15 residues. CDR3 in DNA: TGTGCCAGCAGCTTAGCGGGAGCCTTTAATGAAAAACTGTTTTTT. Translated: CASSLAGAFNEKLFF. Together with reference TRBV7-9 and TRBJ1-4, the CDR3 gives the full variable domain: DTGVSQNPRHKITKRGQNVTFRCDPISEHNRLYWYRQTLGQGPEFLTYFQNEAQLEKSRLLSDRFSAERPKGSFSTLEIQRTEQGDSAMYLCASSLAGAFNEKLFFGSGTQLSVL.

The V call is TRBV9, the J call TRBJ1-1, with D uncertain. This CDR3 has 13 residues. Trimming removed 4 bases from V and 0 bases from J, with 7 bases in between. Germline CDR1 is SGDLS and CDR2 is YYNGEE. The CDR3 DNA sequence: TGTGCCAGCAGCCCTGGTATGAACACTGAAGCTTTCTTT. Protein product: CASSPGMNTEAFF.

The V and J genes are TRBV9 and TRBJ2-1; perhaps TRBD2 as D (6 bases). This CDR3 is 15 amino acids long. V was shortened by 3 bases and J by 3 bases, with 13 bases between the two germline ends. Germline-derived CDR1 and CDR2 are SGDLS and YYNGEE. The CDR3, as DNA: TGTGCCAGCAGCGCCGGGAGTTTGGGCTACAATGAGCAGTTCTTC. Amino acid sequence: CASSAGSLGYNEQFF.

The chain couples TRBV6-5 to TRBJ1-1, with D unclear. The CDR3 is 14 amino acids. Trimming removed 5 bases from V and 0 bases from J, with 10 bases in between. Germline CDR1 MNHEY, CDR2 SVGAGI. The CDR3 is CASSTPGVNTEAFF. In DNA form, the CDR3 reads TGTGCCAGCAGTACCCCGGGAGTGAACACTGAAGCTTTCTTT.

The chain is built from TRBV2 and TRBJ1-1, with unresolved D. Germline CDR1 SNHLY, CDR2 FYNNEI. The CDR3 runs 14 residues. V was shortened by 6 bases and J by 0 bases, with 11 bases between the two germline ends. The CDR3 bases are TGTGCCAGCAGGCGGAGTAACCTGAACACTGAAGCTTTCTTT. Its translation: CASRRSNLNTEAFF.

The J gene is TRBJ1-1, the V gene TRBV6-5; D unclear. The V end lost 6 bases, the J end lost 10 bases, and 18 bases lay between the germline ends. The CDR3 loop spans 13 amino acids. CDR1 is MNHEY, CDR2 SVGAGI, per germline. DNA for the CDR3: TGTGCCAGCAGCACCGCCAGGCAACGGGGAGCTTTCTTT. Encoded protein: CASSTARQRGAFF.

J is TRBJ1-4 and V is TRBV7-3; D remains unclear. This CDR3 contains 15 residues. The germline V gene encodes CDR1 SGHTA and CDR2 FQGTGA. Deletions cut 0 bases from V and 6 bases from J, with 11 bases between. The CDR3 DNA is TGTGCCAGCAGCTTAACAGGAACGGGCGATGAAAAACTGTTTTTT. Residues: CASSLTGTGDEKLFF.

This chain uses TRBV11-2 with TRBJ1-2; D is undetermined. Germline CDR1 and CDR2: SGHAT and FQNNGV. The CDR3 length is 14 residues. The V end lost 3 bases, the J end lost 8 bases, and 16 bases lay between the germline ends. This chain's CDR3 is CASSFSPDIDGYTF. The CDR3 DNA reads as TGTGCCAGCAGCTTCAGCCCAGACATTGACGGCTACACCTTC.

This rearrangement joins TRBV21-1 to TRBJ1-1. TRBV21-1 is shown as a pseudogene. The CDR3 extends over 15 amino acids. This CDR3 is CASSPRVAGDTEAFF. The CDR3, as DNA: TGTGCCAGCAGCCCTCGGGTCGCTGGGGACACTGAAGCTTTCTTT.

The chain couples TRBV7-9 to TRBJ2-5, with 8 bases that match TRBD2. Germline CDR1 and CDR2: SEHNR and FQNEAQ (reference sequence). This CDR3 is built from 16 residues. V lost 5 bases to trimming and J lost 4 bases; unmatched junction nucleotides: 12. In nucleotides, the CDR3 is TGTGCCAGCAGCCCAAAGTTCCGGCTAGCGGGAGAGACCCAGTACTTC. Its translation is CASSPKFRLAGETQYF.

This chain connects TRBV7-8 to TRBJ1-6; the D is unclear. The CDR3 is 14 residues long. The germline CDR1 and CDR2 sequences are SGHVS and FQNEAQ. Trimming removed 0 bases at V and 11 bases at J, with 11 bases between. DNA of the CDR3: TGTGCCAGCAGCTTAGCACTAATTGAGGCACCCCTCCACTTT. Protein sequence: CASSLALIEAPLHF. Full variable domain (rest looked up from reference TRBV7-8 and TRBJ1-6): GAGVSQSPRYKVAKRGQDVALRCDPISGHVSLFWYQQALGQGPEFLTYFQNEAQLDKSGLPSDRFFAERPEGSVSTLKIQRTQQEDSAVYLCASSLALIEAPLHFGNGTRLTVT.

V is TRBV7-2 and J is TRBJ1-1; no definite D call. V lost 7 bases, J lost 6 bases, and 18 bases lay in between. CDR1 and CDR2 (germline): SGHTA, FQGNSA. The CDR3 consists of 14 residues. Written as DNA, the CDR3 is TGTGCCAGCACCTTTTTCGGTCTTGGCGCTGAAGCTTTCTTT. It yields the protein CASTFFGLGAEAFF.

This clone occurred once. The V call is TRBV6-5, the J call TRBJ2-7; TRBD1 is a possible D gene (6 bases). Between the trimmed V and J ends, which lost 6 bases and 5 bases, there was a span of 14 bases. This CDR3 has 13 amino acids. The germline V gene has CDR1 MNHEY and CDR2 SVGAGI. The DNA of the CDR3 is TGTGCCAGCAGCACAAGACAGGTGGACGAGCAGTACGTC. Its translation is CASSTRQVDEQYV.

Regarding this clone: The same CDR3 arises from other DNA sequences in this sample as well. J is TRBJ2-7 and V is TRBV12-3 or TRBV12-4; no firm D call. The V end was cut by 3 bases, the J end by 4 bases, with 4 bases between. CDR3 length: 11 residues. The CDR3 DNA follows: TGTGCCAGCAGTTTGGGGTACGAGCAGTACTTC. It specifies CASSLGYEQYF.

Only one count was recorded for this clone. The V and J genes are TRBV7-9 and TRBJ1-5; D is unclear. This CDR3 has 13 residues. Trimming removed 3 bases at V and 0 bases at J, with 3 bases between. Germline lookup yields CDR1 SEHNR and CDR2 FQNEAQ (reference sequence). The CDR3 coding sequence is TGTGCCAGCAGCTTTGATAGCAATCAGCCCCAGCATTTT. It yields the protein CASSFDSNQPQHF. Looking up the rest from reference TRBV7-9 and TRBJ1-5 gives the full variable domain: DTGVSQNPRHKITKRGQNVTFRCDPISEHNRLYWYRQTLGQGPEFLTYFQNEAQLEKSRLLSDRFSAERPKGSFSTLEIQRTEQGDSAMYLCASSFDSNQPQHFGDGTRLSIL.

The chain carries TRBV10-3 and TRBJ1-2; no clear D. The germline V and J ends were trimmed by 2 bases and 4 bases, with 20 bases remaining between them. Germline CDR1 ENHRY, CDR2 SYGVKD. The CDR3 runs to 17 residues. Here the CDR3 DNA reads TGTGCCATCAGTGAGGCGGGGATGGGCACCATGTTCTATGGCTACACCTTC. Translating gives CAISEAGMGTMFYGYTF.

This clone was detected only once. The junction departs from germline at one end; a sequencing error may be responsible. This chain joins TRBV7-2 and TRBJ2-5, with D perhaps TRBD1 (5 bases). The germline V gene encodes CDR1 SGHTA and CDR2 FQGNSA. There are 14 residues in the CDR3. The CDR3 region is CASSLRGSQGTQYF. In nucleotides, the CDR3 is TGTGCCAGCAGCCTAAGGGGTTCTCAAGGGACCCAGTACTTC.

This clone was observed a handful of times. The chain uses TRBV6-5 and TRBJ1-6; 7 positions match TRBD1. Germline V lookup: CDR1 MNHEY, CDR2 SVGAGI. V was pared by 5 bases and J by 9 bases, with 10 bases of the junction left unmatched. The CDR3 has 15 residues. CDR3 nucleotide sequence: TGTGCCAGCAGTAATCCGGGACAGAGGGGTTCACCCCTCCACTTT. It codes for CASSNPGQRGSPLHF.

The chain combines TRBV19 with TRBJ2-1; TRBD2 agrees at 10 bases. V was clipped by 3 bases and J by 2 bases; unmatched bases: 1. The CDR3 consists of 15 residues. Germline-derived CDR1 and CDR2 are LNHDA and SQIVND (reference sequence). The CDR3 region has the DNA TGTGCCAGTAGTATCGGACTAGCGGCCTACAATGAGCAGTTCTTC. This sequence encodes CASSIGLAAYNEQFF. Based on the CDR3 plus reference TRBV19 and TRBJ2-1, the full variable domain is DGGITQSPKYLFRKEGQNVTLSCEQNLNHDAMYWYRQDPGQGLRLIYYSQIVNDFQKGDIAEGYSVSREKKESFPLTVTSAQKNPTAFYLCASSIGLAAYNEQFFGPGTRLTVL.